This TCR beta chain was sequenced for a study of T cells in Graves' hyperthyroidism and ophthalmopathy. RNA transcripts were the template for amplifying TCR beta CDR3 regions. Researchers ran a first-round RT-PCR on the TCR CDR3 using the HTBI primer set. TCRdb itself ran the multiplex PCR reads through MiXCR, one entry per CDR3 protein. The repertoire holds 150,000 or so distinct CDR3 sequences, with approximately 20% as singletons. This clonotype was observed at least ten times. As yet, its antigen is unknown. These patients, aged 18 to 65, had recently diagnosed hyperthyroidism lasting under 2 months. Study observations and caveats: The model foresaw ophthalmopathy a median around 6 months prior to onset.

V shed 4 bases and J 5 bases; nucleotides not matched to a gene: 13. Germline CDR1 reads DFQATT; CDR2 reads SNEGSKA (reference sequence). The CDR3 spans 15 residues. The receptor comes from a woman in her fifties or sixties with Graves' hyperthyroidism that later progressed to Graves' ophthalmopathy. This chain links TRBV20-1 with TRBJ2-7, with 8 bases identical to TRBD2. The sequencing sample was made of blood. CDR3 amino acids: CSATPGAGEGDEQYF. As DNA, the CDR3 is TGCAGTGCTACCCCAGGAGCGGGAGAGGGGGACGAGCAGTACTTC.